This paragraph reports one T cell receptor beta chain. Its antigen is still unknown. This sample is part of a study of cytomegalovirus exposure and HLA in healthy donors. Study-level findings and limits: Whilst most TCR sequences proved rare, a subset of public TCRs occurred across many donors. Cytomegalovirus-associated TCR beta chains were listed, numbering around 150. The study had only CMV serostatus as immune exposure information. Later analysis suggested most CMV-associated TCR beta chains were HLA-restricted.

PCR amplification relied on 60 Vbeta primers (plus 13 Jbeta primers). Libraries were prepared by immunoSEQ multiplex PCR; TCRdb keeps only in-frame clonotypes and omits some of them. The sample lists 150,000 to 200,000 clones; about four fifths were seen once. V dropped 3 bases and J dropped 7; count of bases not matched to a gene: 10. Germline V CDR1 and CDR2: SEHNR, FQNEAQ (reference sequence). The CDR3 length is 15 residues. Sequencing used PBMCs. This sequence was found in a woman between 45 and 60 years old in good health and CMV-seronegative. The genes are TRBV7-9 and TRBJ1-2; 8 nucleotides line up with TRBD1. As DNA, the CDR3 is TGTGCCAGCAGCTTTTCAGGGGGCGAAGTAAGTGGCTACACCTTC. Protein: CASSFSGGEVSGYTF.